A selection of T cell receptor beta chains follows, all from one sample in a study of blood T cell repertoires in COVID-19. TCRdb keeps only in-frame clones here, not all; method: immunoSEQ multiplex PCR. The data show approximately 110,000 clones, with approximately 80% seen just once and approximately 0.77% held by the top ten. What was sequenced was peripheral blood. The receptors were gathered from a woman between 65 and 79 years old with acute or convalescent COVID-19. CDR3s leave out the opening cysteine and the closing phenylalanine or tryptophan.

>TRBJ2-5|TRBV29-1|12
SAASLAGGETQY
>TRBJ1-1|TRBV5-1|12
ASSFEGVGTEAF
>TRBJ2-3|TRBV11-3|9
ASSLGGTQY
>TRBJ2-3|TRBV5-5|11
ASSFGAQGGQY
>TRBJ1-2|TRBV30|13
AWAPPWTGNYGYT
>TRBJ2-3|TRBV5-1|14
ASSLVSGGASDTQY
>TRBJ2-7|TRBV7-2|12
ASSLAGTTYEQY
>TRBJ2-3|TRBV5-4|12
ASSFADYTDTQY
>TRBJ2-1|TRBV19|12
ASSIPGAHNEQF
>TRBJ1-1|TRBV12-3/TRBV12-4|10
ASRGGNTEAF
>TRBJ2-7|TRBV5-4|11
ASWGQGAQLQY
>TRBJ1-1|TRBV9|14
ASSVTGTGGDTEAF
>TRBJ1-6|TRBV4-2|13
ASSRGTGGSSPLH
>TRBJ2-7|TRBV5-1|11
ASSFTFPHEQY
>TRBJ1-1|TRBV12-5|12
ASGLEGAITEAF
>TRBJ1-1|TRBV5-1|15
ASSLGTGGARNTEAF
>TRBJ2-3|TRBV6-6|13
ASRQTGGGTDTQY
>TRBJ2-1|TRBV5-4|15
ASSLVSLSQDRLEQF
>TRBJ2-2|TRBV3-1/TRBV3-2|13
ASSSSDRPTGELF
>TRBJ1-1|TRBV25-1|15
ASSESRPTSRRIEAF
>TRBJ1-2|TRBV3-1/TRBV3-2|12
ASSPYPPGYGYT
>TRBJ1-1|TRBV27|13
ASSPQAGMNTEAF
>TRBJ2-3|TRBV27|14
ASSLGPPWGTDTQY
>TRBJ2-3|TRBV29-1|14
SVLSLGTGVPDTQY
>TRBJ1-6|TRBV6-1|13
ASREDGEGSSPLH
>TRBJ2-2|TRBV5-1|14
ASSLEAVSNTGELF
>TRBJ2-1|TRBV9|14
ASSVRTSGNLYEQF
>TRBJ2-7|TRBV5-1|11
ASSSGQSYEQY
>TRBJ2-7|TRBV6-5|13
ASSLSGGTTYEQY